This TCR beta chain was identified in a study of OX40 agonist ivuxolimab in advanced cancers. For context, the study as a whole: Ivuxolimab was a fully human IgG2 agonistic monoclonal antibody targeting the costimulatory receptor OX40 (CD134). A male proportion of 82.7% and a mean age of 60 years, ranging from roughly 23 to 79, were recorded for the dose-escalation cohort. Intravenous ivuxolimab was administered to patients every 2 weeks at six dose levels: 0.01, 0.1, 0.3, 1.5, 3 and 10 mg/kg. The point of sequencing TCRbeta in the periphery was to test whether ivuxolimab changed TCR sequence diversity and drove clonal T-cell expansion. Three dose-escalation patients achieved partial responses, one with hepatocellular carcinoma and two with cutaneous melanoma. Patients were allowed to have had prior anti-PD-1, anti-PD-L1 or anti-CTLA-4 therapy, and 40% of the dose-escalation patients had previously received checkpoint inhibitors. Of the roughly 50 dose-escalation patients, hepatocellular carcinoma was present in about 20, melanoma in around 15, renal cell carcinoma in 9 and head and neck cancer in 9. The paper covers the monotherapy dose-escalation part of the phase I ivuxolimab trial, which included N ≈ 50 patients. Findings and caveats that apply to the study as a whole: The antigen specificity of the peripheral T cells that underwent clonal expansion was not determined. On average, CD8+ T cells showed more expanded clones than CD4+ T cells after ivuxolimab. Low levels of normalized T-cell clonal expansion were also seen in some nonresponding patients. At doses of 0.1 to 3.0 mg/kg, clonal expansion of both CD4+ and CD8+ blood T cells was observed from baseline to week 6. Partial responders in the 0.1-3.0 mg/kg groups had among the lowest normalized peripheral clonal expansion, especially among CD8+ T cells.

As concerns this clone: The clone's antigen remains unknown. No much larger clone exists at a distance of one base, and base qualities are not known.

Patients with a history of autoimmune disease or receiving systemic immunosuppression were excluded from the trial. Peripheral blood for TCR sequencing was drawn from every dose cohort at baseline, at cycle 4 day 1 and at cycle 7 day 1. The samples were drawn from a first-in-human, open-label, multicenter phase I dose-escalation trial of ivuxolimab. The trial enrolled adults with locally advanced or metastatic head and neck squamous cell, hepatocellular, melanoma or renal cell carcinoma. CD4+ and CD8+ T cells were sorted separately from peripheral blood before TCR sequencing. From the cysteine through the phenylalanine, the CDR3 covers 11 amino acids. This entry keeps only the CDR3 DNA: 33 bases, framed from base 1. Taken from the germline V gene (reference sequence), the CDR1 and CDR2 loops are LNHDA and SQIVND. The junction carries 12 bases between V and J, which are trimmed by 10 bases and 6 bases respectively.

For sequencing of the TCRbeta CDR3 region, genomic DNA was extracted from the sorted cells. The immunoSEQ Assay was used to sequence the TCRbeta CDR3 regions. TCRdb holds this immuneACCESS table with in-frame rearrangements only. Some clones are missing; in checked studies, unresolved V genes explain under half, and the rest has no known cause. The sample profile shows some 9,300 clones; about 60% of them were found once. The ten largest make up 46% of the sample. The sequences come from CD4+ or CD8+ T cells sorted from blood, collected in a trial of the OX40 agonist ivuxolimab. This receptor was taken from an adult with an advanced solid tumor such as melanoma, head and neck, liver or kidney cancer. The chain links TRBV19 with TRBJ1-2, with no confident D gene call. The CDR3 region: CAIRKGNGYTF. The nucleotides read TGTGCCATAAGAAAGGGAAATGGCTACACCTTC.